This T cell receptor beta chain is from a study of spatial heterogeneity in lung cancer. Germline V gene sequence: CDR1 SGHTA, CDR2 FQGNSA. The V and J ends lost 5 bases and 6 bases, in that order; junction bases with no gene match: 10. There are 17 residues in the CDR3. Time point indicated: sample taken at primary tumor resection. This clonotype was counted ten times or more. The antigen is unknown. TCRdb itself ran the 5' RACE reads through MiXCR, one entry per CDR3 protein. Among tens of thousands of distinct CDR3 sequences listed, about 4.9% were seen once. Findings and caveats of the study: Mutation tallies in tumors tracked expanded intratumoral alpha and beta TCR counts.

This clonotype was obtained from a male donor with early-stage non-small cell lung cancer. This chain joins TRBV7-2 and TRBJ2-1, with 13 bases lining up with TRBD2. The sequencing used lung tumor tissue, collected at surgery. The CDR3 here is CASSTNKLAGGGNEQFF. Here the CDR3 DNA reads TGTGCCAGCAGCACCAACAAACTAGCGGGAGGGGGCAATGAGCAGTTCTTC.